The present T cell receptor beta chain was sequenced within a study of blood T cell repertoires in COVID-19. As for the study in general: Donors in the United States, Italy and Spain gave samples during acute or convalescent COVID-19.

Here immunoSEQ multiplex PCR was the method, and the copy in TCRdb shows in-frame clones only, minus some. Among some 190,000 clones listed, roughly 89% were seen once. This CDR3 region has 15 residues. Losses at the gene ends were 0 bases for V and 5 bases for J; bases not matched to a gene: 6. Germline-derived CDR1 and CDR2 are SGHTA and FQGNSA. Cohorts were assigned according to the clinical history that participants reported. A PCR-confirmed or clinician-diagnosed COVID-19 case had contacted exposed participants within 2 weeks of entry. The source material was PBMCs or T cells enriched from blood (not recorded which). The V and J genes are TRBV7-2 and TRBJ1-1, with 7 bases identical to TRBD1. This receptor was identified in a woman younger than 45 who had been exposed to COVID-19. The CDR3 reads CASSLAPGQTTEAFF. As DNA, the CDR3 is TGTGCCAGCAGCTTAGCCCCGGGACAGACGACTGAAGCTTTCTTT. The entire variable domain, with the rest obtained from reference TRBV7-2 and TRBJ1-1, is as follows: GAGVSQSPSNKVTEKGKDVELRCDPISGHTALYWYRQSLGQGLEFLIYFQGNSAPDKSGLPSDRFSAERTGGSVSTLTIQRTQQEDSAVYLCASSLAPGQTTEAFFGQGTRLTVV.